Following are 25 T cell receptor beta chains from one sample sequenced in a study of Graves' ophthalmopathy and Graves' hyperthyroidism. The authors amplified TCR beta CDR3 regions, and they did so from RNA transcripts for repertoire sequencing. HTBI-primed first-round RT-PCR preceded second-round multiplex PCR. TCRdb re-called the multiplex PCR reads with MiXCR, one entry per CDR3 protein. The data contain over a million distinct CDR3 sequences, less than 45% of them singletons. Sequenced input: peripheral blood or thyroid tissue (not recorded which). The receptors come from an adult man with Graves' hyperthyroidism.

This clonotype was detected many times. The V and J genes are TRBV9 and TRBJ2-7; D is uncertain. The germline V and J ends were trimmed by 4 bases and 3 bases, with 17 bases remaining between them. The CDR3 runs to 15 residues. Germline V lookup: CDR1 SGDLS, CDR2 YYNGEE. The DNA of the CDR3 is TGTGCCAGCAGCCCACAGATCGGCGGAAGCTACGAGCAGTACTTC. It codes for CASSPQIGGSYEQYF. Based on the CDR3 plus reference TRBV9 and TRBJ2-7, the full variable domain is DSGVTQTPKHLITATGQRVTLRCSPRSGDLSVYWYQQSLDQGLQFLIQYYNGEERAKGNILERFSAQQFPDLHSELNLSSLELGDSALYFCASSPQIGGSYEQYFGPGTRLTVT.

About this clonotype itself: One base away lies a much larger clone, so this may be a sequencing read error. The gene calls are TRBV7-2 and TRBJ2-5; 14 positions match TRBD2. The V segment lost 6 bases and the J segment 4 bases; nucleotides outside the gene matches: 7. From germline, CDR1 is SGHTA and CDR2 FQGNSA. The CDR3 loop spans 16 amino acids. CDR3 in amino acids: CASRPGLAGERETQYF. The CDR3 DNA reads TGTGCCAGCAGACCGGGACTAGCGGGAGAACGAGAGACCCAGTACTTC. Combining the CDR3 with reference TRBV7-2 and TRBJ2-5 gives the whole variable domain GAGVSQSPSNKVTEKGKDVELRCDPISGHTALYWYRQSLGQGLEFLIYFQGNSAPDKSGLPSDRFSAERTGGSVSTLTIQRTQQEDSAVYLCASRPGLAGERETQYFGPGTRLLVL.

The V call is TRBV20-1, the J call TRBJ1-3; TRBD1 aligns across 11 bases. In germline, CDR1 is DFQATT, CDR2 SNEGSKA (reference sequence). The CDR3 loop spans 13 amino acids. J lost 7 bases, V lost 6 bases, and 5 bases had no gene match. This CDR3 is CSARTGGTNTIYF. CDR3 in DNA: TGCAGTGCCCGGACAGGGGGCACGAACACCATATATTTT.

The gene calls are TRBV2 and TRBJ2-4, with D perhaps assigned TRBD1 or TRBD2 (5 bases each). The CDR3 consists of 12 residues. The V end lost 6 bases, the J end lost 8 bases, and 11 bases lay between the germline ends. Germline V gives CDR1 SNHLY, CDR2 FYNNEI. In DNA form, the CDR3 reads TGTGCCAGCAGAGGGGAGACGTACATTCAGTACTTC. Its translation is CASRGETYIQYF.

This clonotype was found many times. This chain uses TRBV20-1 with TRBJ2-6; D is uncertain. The ends were cut back, 2 bases at V and 0 bases at J, with 8 bases in the middle. This CDR3 spans 15 amino acids. CDR1 is DFQATT and CDR2 is SNEGSKA in the germline V gene (reference sequence). The CDR3 coding sequence is TGCAGTGCTAGACCGATTCCCTCTGGGGCCAACGTCCTGACTTTC. Its protein product is CSARPIPSGANVLTF.

The rearrangement links TRBV7-2 to TRBJ2-5; 9 bases match TRBD2. Germline lookup yields CDR1 SGHTA and CDR2 FQGNSA. The length of the CDR3 is 15 residues. J was trimmed by 4 bases and V by 2 bases; bases with no gene match: 5. CDR3 sequence reads: CASSLIAGVSETQYF. DNA of the CDR3: TGTGCCAGCAGCTTAATAGCGGGAGTTTCAGAGACCCAGTACTTC.

This clonotype has at least ten counts. The genes are TRBV10-3 and TRBJ1-2, with a possible D match to TRBD1 (6 bases). V lost 2 bases, J lost 8 bases, and 12 bases lay in between. CDR3 length equals 13 residues. Germline CDR1 and CDR2: ENHRY and SYGVKD. The CDR3 DNA reads as TGTGCCATCAGTGAGACAGGGACTCGGGGCTACACCTTC. Amino acids: CAISETGTRGYTF.

This clonotype was counted ten times or more. The rearrangement joins TRBV19 to TRBJ2-2; 10 bases map to TRBD1. J gave up 1 base and V 4 bases, and 6 bases lay outside the gene matches. Germline CDR1 reads LNHDA; CDR2 reads SQIVND (reference sequence). The CDR3 contains 17 residues. CDR3 DNA sequence: TGTGCCAGTAGTACTGCCGGGACAGGGGAGAACACCGGGGAGCTGTTTTTT. As protein: CASSTAGTGENTGELFF.

The chain employs TRBV7-2 and TRBJ2-2; possibly TRBD1 or TRBD2 for D (6 bases each). CDR1 is SGHTA, CDR2 FQGNSA, per germline. Between the trimmed V and J ends, which lost 2 bases and 4 bases, there was a span of 11 bases. This CDR3 spans 15 amino acids. The CDR3 is CASSLSGGPTGELFF. Here the CDR3 DNA reads TGTGCCAGCAGCTTATCCGGGGGCCCCACCGGGGAGCTGTTTTTT.

The chain links TRBV9 to TRBJ1-6, with 8 bases fitting TRBD1. The CDR3 spans 15 residues. The germline V gene has CDR1 SGDLS and CDR2 YYNGEE. Trimming at V came to 5 bases and at J to 6 bases, leaving 7 bases not matched to a gene. DNA of the CDR3: TGTGCCAGCAGGCCGGGACAGGTGATTAATTCACCCCTCCACTTT. Its translation is CASRPGQVINSPLHF.

The V and J genes are TRBV7-9 and TRBJ1-5, with TRBD1 as a possible D gene (5 bases). CDR3 length: 18 residues. Germline assignment: CDR1 SEHNR and CDR2 FQNEAQ (reference sequence). V lost 3 bases and J lost 6, with 24 bases in between. The CDR3 spells CASSLEFRPSGGSQPQHF. In DNA, the CDR3 is TGTGCCAGCAGCTTGGAGTTTCGCCCCTCGGGGGGAAGTCAGCCCCAGCATTTT.

The rearrangement links TRBV10-3 to TRBJ1-2; 7 bases align to TRBD1. With V trimmed by 6 bases and J by 6 bases, 7 bases remained unmatched. Germline V gene sequence: CDR1 ENHRY, CDR2 SYGVKD. This CDR3 region has 13 residues. The CDR3, as DNA: TGTGCCATCAGCCGAACAGGGGATGATGGCTACACCTTC. Encoded protein: CAISRTGDDGYTF.

In DNA, the CDR3 is TGTGCCAGCAGCTTGGCCCAGCAGGGAGGACCCCTCCACTTT. It yields the protein CASSLAQQGGPLHF. The chain uses TRBV4-2 and TRBJ1-6; tentative D call: TRBD1 (5 bases). Germline values: CDR1 LGHNA, CDR2 YNFKEQ. Trimming pared 5 bases from V and 12 bases from J, leaving 17 bases between. CDR3 length: 14 amino acids.

The chain couples TRBV20-1 to TRBJ2-5; D unresolved. Trimming cost V 3 bases and J 2 bases, with 22 bases left between them. The germline V gene encodes CDR1 DFQATT and CDR2 SNEGSKA (reference sequence). The CDR3 consists of 17 residues. DNA of the CDR3: TGCAGTGCTAGGCCCTGGGATCCGGTTCCGTCGCAAGAGACCCAGTACTTC. It translates to CSARPWDPVPSQETQYF.

This clonotype was seen repeatedly, ten times or more. The gene calls are TRBV19 and TRBJ2-7; the D is unclear. The germline V gene encodes CDR1 LNHDA and CDR2 SQIVND (reference sequence). V was trimmed by 6 bases and J by 0 bases, leaving 15 bases between them. The CDR3 is made up of 15 amino acids. The CDR3 is CASSSGRSTSYEQYF. The CDR3 nucleotides read TGTGCCAGTAGCTCTGGCCGATCGACCTCCTACGAGCAGTACTTC.

The rearrangement joins TRBV13 to TRBJ1-1, with D uncertain. The germline gives CDR1 PRHDT, CDR2 FYEKMQ (reference sequence). Trimming took off 1 base at V and 10 bases at J, with 10 bases between the two ends. The CDR3 is 12 residues long. For the CDR3, the DNA is TGTGCCAGCAGCTTAGTAGTGTCGGGAGCTTTCTTT. This codes for CASSLVVSGAFF.

There are a few counts of this clonotype. The V call is TRBV27, the J call TRBJ1-2; no clear D gene. CDR1 is MNHEY, CDR2 SMNVEV, per germline (reference sequence). CDR3 size: 13 residues. Trimming left V 2 bases short and J 2 bases short, with 6 bases between. The CDR3 sequence: CASSLKDNYGYTF. Here the CDR3 DNA reads TGTGCCAGCAGTTTAAAGGACAACTATGGCTACACCTTC.

In this sample, this clonotype turned up many times. The rearrangement links TRBV7-8 to TRBJ1-3, with 7 bases lining up with TRBD1. This CDR3 spans 16 amino acids. Germline V gives CDR1 SGHVS, CDR2 FQNEAQ. Unmatched junction bases numbered 6, after V lost 2 bases and J lost 2 bases. CDR3 sequence (DNA): TGTGCCAGCAGCTTACAGACAGGGTTCCCTGGAAACACCATATATTTT. As protein: CASSLQTGFPGNTIYF.

The rearrangement links TRBV2 to TRBJ2-3, with D maybe TRBD1 (5 bases). The CDR3 spans 15 residues. Trimming removed 6 bases from V and 4 bases from J, with 17 bases in between. In germline, CDR1 is SNHLY, CDR2 FYNNEI. This CDR3 is CASSLGHPGADTQYF. CDR3 DNA sequence: TGTGCCAGCAGCCTCGGACACCCGGGCGCAGATACGCAGTATTTT. The full variable domain, rest sourced from reference TRBV2 and TRBJ2-3, is EPEVTQTPSHQVTQMGQEVILRCVPISNHLYFYWYRQILGQKVEFLVSFYNNEISEKSEIFDDQFSVERPDGSNFTLKIRSTKLEDSAMYFCASSLGHPGADTQYFGPGTRLTVL.

This CDR3 reads CASSESRTGTLNQPQHF. The CDR3 DNA reads as TGTGCCAGCAGTGAATCTAGGACAGGGACCCTCAATCAGCCCCAGCATTTT. V is TRBV25-1 and J is TRBJ1-5, with 8 bases fitting TRBD1. The CDR3 consists of 17 residues. With V trimmed by 1 base and J by 3 bases, 8 bases remained unmatched. Germline-derived CDR1 and CDR2 are MGHDK and SYGVNS.

This clonotype was counted at least ten times. The CDR3 sequence: CASSLVRLRETQYF. The CDR3 region has the DNA TGTGCCAGCAGCTTAGTACGGTTACGAGAGACCCAGTACTTC. This sequence joins TRBV7-9 and TRBJ2-5, with no clear D. Per germline, CDR1 SEHNR and CDR2 FQNEAQ (reference sequence). The CDR3 length is 14 residues. The ends were cut back, 1 base at V and 4 bases at J, with 10 bases in the middle.

This clonotype was seen only a few times. The chain carries TRBV5-5 and TRBJ1-4; 10 bases line up with TRBD1. The CDR3 contains 15 residues. The V gene's germline CDR1 is SGHKS and CDR2 YYEKEE (reference sequence). The ends lost 4 bases at V and 8 bases at J; junction bases unmatched: 8. The CDR3 reads CASSPGTGVSEKLFF. In nucleotides, the CDR3 is TGTGCCAGCAGCCCCGGGACAGGGGTCTCCGAAAAACTGTTTTTT.

This rearrangement joins TRBV30 to TRBJ2-7, with a weak D call TRBD1 (5 bases). V gave up 5 bases and J gave up 6 bases, with 11 bases separating them. Germline CDR1 and CDR2: GTSNPN and SVGIG (reference sequence). This CDR3 spans 11 amino acids. The chain's CDR3 is CAWATGSEQYF. The CDR3 DNA reads as TGTGCCTGGGCAACAGGCAGCGAGCAGTACTTC. The variable domain in full, completed from reference TRBV30 and TRBJ2-7, reads SQTIHQWPATLVQPVGSPLSLECTVEGTSNPNLYWYRQAAGRGLQLLFYSVGIGQISSEVPQNLSASRPQDRQFILSSKKLLLSDSGFYLCAWATGSEQYFGPGTRLTVT.

This clonotype occurred many times. The V call is TRBV15, the J call TRBJ2-5; 8 bases match TRBD2. This CDR3 is built from 17 residues. V dropped 0 bases and J dropped 4; count of bases not matched to a gene: 10. Germline V CDR1 and CDR2: LNHNV, YYDKDF (reference sequence). The CDR3 is CATSRDSPLAGRETQYF. In DNA form, the CDR3 reads TGTGCCACCAGCAGAGATTCTCCCTTAGCGGGACGAGAGACCCAGTACTTC.

This clonotype was seen ten or more times. The J gene is TRBJ2-7, the V gene TRBV10-1; D is perhaps TRBD1 (6 bases). The germline gives CDR1 WNHNN, CDR2 SYGVQD (reference sequence). This CDR3 region has 19 residues. Trimming pared 6 bases from V and 6 bases from J, leaving 33 bases between. CDR3 in amino acids: CASRWILGPCQRGSLEQYF. DNA of the CDR3: TGCGCCAGCAGGTGGATCTTAGGGCCGTGCCAAAGGGGGTCCCTCGAGCAGTACTTC.